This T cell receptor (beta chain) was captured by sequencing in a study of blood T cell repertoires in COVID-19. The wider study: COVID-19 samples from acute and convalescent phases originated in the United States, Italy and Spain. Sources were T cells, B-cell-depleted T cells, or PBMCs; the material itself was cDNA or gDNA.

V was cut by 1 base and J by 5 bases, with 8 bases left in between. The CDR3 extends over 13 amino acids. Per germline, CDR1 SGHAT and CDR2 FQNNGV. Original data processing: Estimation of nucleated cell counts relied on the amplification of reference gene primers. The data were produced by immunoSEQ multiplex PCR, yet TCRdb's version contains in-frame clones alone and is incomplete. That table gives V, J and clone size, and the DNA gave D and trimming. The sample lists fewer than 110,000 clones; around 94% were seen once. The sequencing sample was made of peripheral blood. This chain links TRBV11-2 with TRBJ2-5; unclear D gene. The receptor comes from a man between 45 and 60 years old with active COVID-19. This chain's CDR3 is CASSLGRFETQYF. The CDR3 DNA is TGTGCCAGCAGCTTAGGGAGATTCGAGACCCAGTACTTC.